The sequence of this T cell receptor beta chain was determined in a study of control samples from healthy donors and cancer patients. CDR3 length equals 15 residues. The junction had 7 bases not matched to a gene; V was cut back by 6 bases and J by 5 bases. Germline V gene sequence: CDR1 MDHEN, CDR2 SYDVKM. Data came from immunoSEQ multiplex PCR; TCRdb stores just in-frame clones and leaves some out. The table records 150,000 to 200,000 clones, roughly 90% of them present only once. This receptor was obtained from a young man in good health. This chain joins TRBV28 and TRBJ2-5; 12 bases line up with TRBD2. Sequenced input: blood. CDR3 sequence (DNA): TGTGCCAGCAGGCCGATGACTAGCGGGAGCGAGACCCAGTACTTC. It translates to CASRPMTSGSETQYF.